This TCR beta chain was identified in a study of T cells after yellow fever vaccination. One entry per CDR3 protein, called by TCRdb with MiXCR from the 5' RACE reads. Among about 400,000 distinct CDR3 sequences listed, 6.2% were seen once. Germline V gene data show CDR1 as SQVTM and CDR2 as ANQGSEA. With 4 bases removed from V and 2 bases from J, the gap between germline ends came to 15 bases. The CDR3 spans 15 residues. The chain has TRBV29-1 and TRBJ2-1, with D perhaps assigned TRBD1 or TRBD2 (5 bases each). The material was PBMCs, obtained 5 days after the yellow fever booster vaccination. The TCR sequence derives from a man younger than 40 who received the YFV17D yellow fever vaccine. The CDR3 sequence is CSVGLGTVTYNEQFF. In DNA form, the CDR3 reads TGCAGCGTTGGTCTTGGGACCGTCACCTACAATGAGCAGTTCTTC.